What follows are 13 T cell receptor beta chains derived from one specimen sequenced in a study of CD8 T cells in Susac syndrome. RNA was extracted with the RNeasy kit, and a quantity of roughly 0.5 to 1 ug was reverse transcribed using random hexamers. TCRdb processed the immunoSEQ multiplex PCR reads anew with MiXCR; each CDR3 protein has one entry. The sample shows about 300,000 distinct CDR3 sequences, around 89% of them seen only once. What was sequenced was CD8+ T cells from PBMCs. These receptor sequences come from a human donor with multiple sclerosis.

As concerns this clonotype: At one boundary the junction diverges from the germline segment, which might be a read error. CDR3 loop: CSARETGGISYEQYF. The CDR3 DNA reads TGCAGTGCTCGAGAGACAGGAGGTATTTCCTACGAGCAGTACTTC. This chain joins TRBV20-1 and TRBJ2-7, with D tentatively TRBD1 (6 bases). Germline lookup yields CDR1 DFQATT and CDR2 SNEGSKA (reference sequence). The CDR3 runs 15 residues.

The rearrangement joins TRBV10-3 to TRBJ2-2, with D perhaps TRBD1 (6 bases). CDR1 is ENHRY, CDR2 SYGVKD, per germline. V lost 8 bases, J lost 2 bases, and 12 bases lay in between. The CDR3 covers 14 residues. The CDR3 DNA reads TGTGCCATCCGACCGGACAGTAACACCGGGGAGCTGTTTTTT. It yields the protein CAIRPDSNTGELFF.

This chain connects TRBV14 to TRBJ2-7, with D unresolved. The CDR3 loop spans 12 amino acids. The V end lost 2 bases, the J end lost 3 bases, and 5 bases lay between the germline ends. CDR1 is SGHDN, CDR2 FVKESK, per germline. The CDR3, as DNA: TGTGCCAGCAGCCAAAACCGCTACGAGCAGTACTTC. Its protein product is CASSQNRYEQYF.

This clonotype was picked up one time. The chain has TRBV7-2 and TRBJ2-3; D gene uncertain. CDR1 is SGHTA, CDR2 FQGNSA, per germline. The CDR3 contains 14 residues. Trimming took off 4 bases at V and 2 bases at J, with 10 bases between the two ends. The CDR3 protein is CASSSRINTDTQYF. CDR3 bases: TGTGCCAGCAGCTCGCGGATCAACACAGATACGCAGTATTTT.

CDR3 loop: CASSLAASGMGLGETQYF. The CDR3 bases are TGTGCCAGCAGCTTAGCGGCTAGCGGGATGGGTCTAGGGGAGACCCAGTACTTC. The chain recombines TRBV7-2 with TRBJ2-5, with 9 bases fitting TRBD2. The CDR3 runs to 18 residues. Trimming removed 0 bases from V and 5 bases from J; junction bases left unmatched: 13. Germline V lookup: CDR1 SGHTA, CDR2 FQGNSA.

V usage is TRBV7-9 and J usage is TRBJ2-1; the match to TRBD1 covers 8 bases. Germline V CDR1 and CDR2: SEHNR, FQNEAQ (reference sequence). The V segment lost 5 bases and the J segment 7 bases; nucleotides outside the gene matches: 7. This CDR3 has 14 residues. The CDR3: CASSDRDRINEQFF. DNA for the CDR3: TGTGCCAGCAGCGATCGGGACAGGATAAATGAGCAGTTCTTC.

This clonotype was detected only a few times. The V and J genes are TRBV6-1 and TRBJ2-5, with D unresolved. The CDR3 has 15 residues. Germline CDR1 MNHNS, CDR2 SASEGT. The V and J ends lost 0 bases and 3 bases respectively, with 11 bases between them. CDR3 loop: CASSEADLEEETQYF. The CDR3 nucleotides read TGTGCCAGCAGTGAAGCGGACCTAGAGGAAGAGACCCAGTACTTC.

The rearrangement uses TRBV6-1 and TRBJ2-3; tentative D call: TRBD2 (5 bases). The CDR3 totals 15 residues. V lost 5 bases to trimming and J lost 0 bases, with 12 bases between them. Germline lookup yields CDR1 MNHNS and CDR2 SASEGT. The CDR3 region is CASSHRTDSTDTQYF. The CDR3 DNA follows: TGTGCCAGCAGTCACCGGACTGATAGCACAGATACGCAGTATTTT.

This chain uses TRBV4-3 with TRBJ1-4, with 7 nucleotides matching TRBD1. Per the germline V gene, CDR1 is LGHNA and CDR2 is YSLEER. Trimming took 0 bases from V and 3 from J; bases not matched to a gene: 4. This CDR3 is 16 amino acids long. CDR3 in amino acids: CASSQDSDRANEKLFF. The CDR3 DNA follows: TGCGCCAGCAGCCAAGATTCCGACAGGGCTAATGAAAAACTGTTTTTT.

The V call is TRBV2, the J call TRBJ2-7; D is perhaps TRBD1 (5 bases). CDR1 and CDR2 from the germline V gene are SNHLY and FYNNEI. This CDR3 has 12 residues. Between the trimmed V and J ends, which lost 4 bases and 5 bases, there was a span of 9 bases. CDR3 DNA sequence: TGTGCCAGCAGTGGCAGGGCCCACGAGCAGTACTTC. It specifies CASSGRAHEQYF.

The V gene is TRBV7-9, the J gene TRBJ2-2; 9 bases fit TRBD1. Per germline, CDR1 SEHNR and CDR2 FQNEAQ (reference sequence). Losses at the gene ends were 4 bases for V and 7 bases for J; bases not matched to a gene: 7. This CDR3 contains 15 residues. CDR3 protein: CASSSPGQGIGELFF. The CDR3 DNA sequence: TGTGCCAGCAGCTCACCGGGACAGGGAATCGGGGAGCTGTTTTTT.

CDR3 residues: CASSRGLNTEAFF. CDR3 DNA: TGTGCCAGCAGTAGGGGCCTGAACACTGAAGCTTTCTTT. This chain links TRBV9 with TRBJ1-1, with TRBD1 as a possible D gene (5 bases). The CDR3 contains 13 residues. Looked up from germline, CDR1 is SGDLS and CDR2 is YYNGEE. V shed 5 bases and J shed 0 bases, with 8 bases lying between them.

The rearrangement links TRBV19 to TRBJ2-1; TRBD1 agrees at 8 bases. Per the germline V gene, CDR1 is LNHDA and CDR2 is SQIVND (reference sequence). The CDR3 loop spans 15 amino acids. V lost 5 bases, J lost 3 bases, and 6 bases stayed unmatched. CDR3 coding DNA: TGTGCCAGTAGTTCAGGGGGCTTTTTCTACAATGAGCAGTTCTTC. This gives the protein CASSSGGFFYNEQFF.